Following are 26 T cell receptor beta chains from one sample sequenced in a study of T cell repertoires in cytomegalovirus infection. TCRdb re-derived calls from the reads in MiXCR, one entry per CDR3 protein. The table has about 210,000 distinct CDR3 sequences, under 8.5% seen once. Sequenced sample: PBMCs. Source of these receptors: a human donor in good health (CMV status not recorded). Some clones in this sample may be carry-over from other donors' samples.

There are many counts of this clonotype. The chain joins TRBV20-1 to TRBJ1-5; TRBD1 might be the D (5 bases). Trimming took 4 bases from V and 0 from J, leaving 16 bases between them. Germline V gene sequence: CDR1 DFQATT, CDR2 SNEGSKA (reference sequence). This CDR3 contains 16 residues. Here the CDR3 reads CSAMSRGGSSNQPQHF. The CDR3 DNA reads as TGCAGTGCTATGTCCCGCGGGGGATCTAGCAATCAGCCCCAGCATTTT.

The gene calls are TRBV5-1 and TRBJ1-6, with D maybe TRBD1 (6 bases). The V end lost 4 bases, the J end lost 7 bases, and 12 bases lay between the germline ends. Germline lookup yields CDR1 SGHRS and CDR2 YFSETQ. CDR3 length: 14 residues. The CDR3 DNA reads as TGCGCCAGCAGCCCAGGACAGAGAAATTCACCCCTCCACTTT. It translates to CASSPGQRNSPLHF.

This clonotype was seen repeatedly, ten times or more. The V call is TRBV12-5, the J call TRBJ2-5; D is uncertain. Germline V gene data show CDR1 as LGHNT and CDR2 as FRNRAP. This CDR3 spans 12 amino acids. Trimming took off 6 bases at V and 4 bases at J, with 9 bases between the two ends. This CDR3 is CASGDPRETQYF. CDR3 DNA: TGTGCTAGTGGCGACCCCCGAGAGACCCAGTACTTC.

This clonotype was found once. The chain links TRBV20-1 to TRBJ2-3; 9 nucleotides agree with TRBD2. Germline loops: CDR1 DFQATT, CDR2 SNEGSKA (reference sequence). CDR3 length equals 15 residues. V shed 4 bases, J shed 4 bases, and the junction held 9 bases outside the gene matches. The CDR3 DNA reads as TGCAGTGCTACGGTCTTTGCGGGGGGGCCAGATACGCAGTATTTT. This encodes CSATVFAGGPDTQYF.

The V gene is TRBV4-3, the J gene TRBJ1-1; TRBD1 is a possible D gene (6 bases). The CDR3 totals 14 residues. V was cut by 4 bases and J by 4 bases, with 13 bases left in between. The germline CDR1 and CDR2 sequences are LGHNA and YSLEER. CDR3 loop: CASSRTGTFTEAFF. DNA of the CDR3: TGCGCCAGCAGCCGTACAGGGACTTTCACTGAAGCTTTCTTT.

This clonotype was seen many times. The J gene is TRBJ2-4, the V gene TRBV19; a weak D match, TRBD1 (6 bases). CDR3 length: 18 amino acids. Trimming removed 6 bases at V and 2 bases at J, with 23 bases between. Germline V gives CDR1 LNHDA, CDR2 SQIVND (reference sequence). The CDR3 loop is CASSRVGQQGHSKNIQYF. The CDR3 DNA sequence: TGTGCCAGTAGCCGGGTCGGGCAGCAGGGGCATTCCAAAAACATTCAGTACTTC.

About this clonotype itself: A much larger clone sits a single nucleotide away, making a read error possible. The chain is built from TRBV20-1 and TRBJ1-1; D is unresolved. The V gene lost 2 bases and the J gene lost 3 bases, with 16 bases spanning the gap. Germline V gene data show CDR1 as DFQATT and CDR2 as SNEGSKA (reference sequence). The CDR3 loop spans 15 amino acids. The CDR3 region is CSARPVTNYYTEAFF. The CDR3, as DNA: TGCAGTGCTAGACCTGTGACAAATTATTACACTGAAGCTTTCTTT.

This clonotype was found many times. The J gene is TRBJ1-1, the V gene TRBV7-2; no clear D gene. With 5 bases removed from V and 4 bases from J, the gap between germline ends came to 14 bases. The CDR3 runs 14 residues. The germline V gene has CDR1 SGHTA and CDR2 FQGNSA. The chain's CDR3 is CASSPTWAITEAFF. CDR3 nucleotide sequence: TGTGCCAGCAGCCCGACGTGGGCGATCACTGAAGCTTTCTTT. Supplemented by reference TRBV7-2 and TRBJ1-1, the full variable domain reads GAGVSQSPSNKVTEKGKDVELRCDPISGHTALYWYRQSLGQGLEFLIYFQGNSAPDKSGLPSDRFSAERTGGSVSTLTIQRTQQEDSAVYLCASSPTWAITEAFFGQGTRLTVV.

The table lists this clonotype with many counts. The V call is TRBV7-2, the J call TRBJ1-1, with D unclear. Germline V lookup: CDR1 SGHTA, CDR2 FQGNSA. V shed 6 bases and J shed 1 base, with 12 bases lying between them. This CDR3 is built from 14 residues. The CDR3: CASRPTPTNTEAFF. CDR3 nucleotides: TGTGCCAGCAGACCAACCCCCACGAACACTGAAGCTTTCTTT.

This clonotype was counted at least ten times. V and J are TRBV29-1 and TRBJ1-3; D may be TRBD1 (5 bases). The germline gives CDR1 SQVTM, CDR2 ANQGSEA. The CDR3 spans 19 residues. Trimming took off 7 bases at V and 0 bases at J, with 28 bases between the two ends. The DNA for the CDR3 is TGCAGCGCGTGCCTGGTGAGGGACGACCCGTTGCCCTCTGGAAACACCATATATTTT. It codes for CSACLVRDDPLPSGNTIYF.

This clonotype was found many times. This chain connects TRBV27 to TRBJ2-5; TRBD1 aligns across 8 bases. Germline trimming cut 5 bases from V and 4 bases from J; bases unmatched to any gene: 3. The CDR3 is made up of 13 amino acids. Germline CDR1 MNHEY, CDR2 SMNVEV (reference sequence). CDR3 bases: TGTGCCAGCAGTGCGACAGGGGCAGAGACCCAGTACTTC. Its translation is CASSATGAETQYF.

Ten or more counts support this clonotype. The chain is built from TRBV7-3 and TRBJ1-1; 7 nucleotides match TRBD1. The J segment lost 7 bases and the V segment lost 5 bases, leaving 10 bases of the junction unmatched. This CDR3 region has 14 residues. Germline V gene data show CDR1 as SGHTA and CDR2 as FQGTGA. The CDR3 DNA reads as TGTGCCAGCAGCCCTGGAGGGGACAGCCTTGAAGCTTTCTTT. Translation: CASSPGGDSLEAFF.

This clonotype came up many times. This chain uses TRBV20-1 with TRBJ1-2; D is possibly TRBD1 (6 bases). This CDR3 contains 14 residues. Germline V gene data show CDR1 as DFQATT and CDR2 as SNEGSKA (reference sequence). V dropped 5 bases and J dropped 5 bases, with 18 bases sitting between them. The CDR3 DNA is TGCAGTGCTGGGGGGGGGGGCTTTCGGTATGGCTACACCTTC. Translation gives CSAGGGGFRYGYTF.

This chain connects TRBV7-9 to TRBJ2-2; the D is unclear. Deletions cut 5 bases from V and 3 bases from J, with 16 bases between. This CDR3 contains 16 residues. Germline loops: CDR1 SEHNR, CDR2 FQNEAQ (reference sequence). The CDR3 DNA sequence: TGTGCCAGCAGCACAAATTTCGGAGAGTACACCGGGGAGCTGTTTTTT. Its translation is CASSTNFGEYTGELFF.

This clonotype was observed at least ten times. The rearrangement joins TRBV2 to TRBJ2-7, with D perhaps matching TRBD2 (6 bases). The CDR3 has 15 residues. CDR1 and CDR2 (germline): SNHLY, FYNNEI. V dropped 1 base and J dropped 0 bases, with 10 bases sitting between them. This CDR3 is CASSEEGLGSYEQYF. CDR3 coding DNA: TGTGCCAGCAGTGAAGAGGGACTTGGCTCCTACGAGCAGTACTTC.

There are many counts of this clonotype. The V call is TRBV3-1, the J call TRBJ2-7, with unresolved D. CDR1 is LGHDT and CDR2 is YNNKEL in the germline V gene (reference sequence). V was shortened by 4 bases and J by 1 base, with 5 bases between the two germline ends. CDR3 size: 12 residues. The CDR3, as DNA: TGTGCCAGCAGCCGGACGTCCTACGAGCAGTACTTC. This gives the protein CASSRTSYEQYF.

This clonotype was recorded at least ten times. The V call is TRBV6-5, the J call TRBJ2-2; D is unclear. The CDR3 runs 16 residues. The ends were cut back, 2 bases at V and 2 bases at J, with 12 bases in the middle. In germline, CDR1 is MNHEY, CDR2 SVGAGI. CDR3 in DNA: TGTGCCAGCAGTTACCTGGGCCCGGTAAACACCGGGGAGCTGTTTTTT. Amino acids: CASSYLGPVNTGELFF.

This clonotype was detected ten times or more. The rearrangement joins TRBV4-3 to TRBJ2-7; 11 bases fit TRBD2. Looked up from germline, CDR1 is LGHNA and CDR2 is YSLEER. Trimming cost V 2 bases and J 2 bases; bases outside gene matches: 8. The CDR3 covers 17 residues. CDR3 nucleotide sequence: TGCGCCAGCAGCCAACAACCAGCGACTAGCGGGGCCTACGAGCAGTACTTC. Translating gives CASSQQPATSGAYEQYF.

Many counts were recorded for this clonotype. This rearrangement joins TRBV20-1 to TRBJ1-2; possible D gene TRBD1, 5 bases. V was cut by 0 bases and J by 2 bases, with 13 bases left in between. The CDR3 totals 15 residues. CDR1 is DFQATT and CDR2 is SNEGSKA in the germline V gene (reference sequence). CDR3 DNA sequence: TGCAGTGCTAGAGATCCGAGGGGCGCCAACTATGGCTACACCTTC. This codes for CSARDPRGANYGYTF.

This clonotype has a count of ten or more. J is TRBJ2-1 and V is TRBV5-4; the match to TRBD2 covers 10 bases. The V gene end was trimmed by 8 bases and the J gene end by 7 bases; junction bases not matched to a gene: 15. The CDR3 length is 16 residues. CDR1 is SGHNT, CDR2 YYREEE, per germline (reference sequence). The CDR3 region is CASYEISGGPLNEQFF. The DNA for the CDR3 is TGTGCCAGTTACGAGATTAGCGGGGGGCCTCTGAATGAGCAGTTCTTC.

This clonotype was detected many times. V and J are TRBV7-2 and TRBJ2-1; tentatively, D is TRBD1 or TRBD2 (5 bases each). V was pared by 5 bases and J by 10 bases, with 24 bases between. Germline loops: CDR1 SGHTA, CDR2 FQGNSA. The CDR3 extends over 16 amino acids. The CDR3 region is CASSPRPGPRTGEQFF. The CDR3 DNA reads as TGTGCCAGCAGCCCCCGACCGGGACCGCGGACGGGGGAGCAGTTCTTC.

The chain recombines TRBV27 with TRBJ2-5; 7 positions match TRBD1. Trimming removed 4 bases from V and 4 bases from J; junction bases left unmatched: 12. Germline CDR1 and CDR2: MNHEY and SMNVEV (reference sequence). CDR3 length equals 16 residues. CDR3 residues: CASSYTVSGGAETQYF. CDR3 DNA sequence: TGTGCCAGCAGTTACACGGTGTCAGGGGGTGCAGAGACCCAGTACTTC.

J is TRBJ2-1 and V is TRBV20-1, with 8 bases matching TRBD2. The ends lost 6 bases at V and 5 bases at J; junction bases unmatched: 9. The CDR3 spans 14 residues. Per germline, CDR1 DFQATT and CDR2 SNEGSKA (reference sequence). The CDR3 DNA is TGCAGTGCCGCCTTCCGACTAGCGAACAATGAGCAGTTCTTC. It codes for CSAAFRLANNEQFF.

This clonotype was counted ten times or more. This chain joins TRBV7-8 and TRBJ2-7, with TRBD2 identical over 8 bases. This CDR3 is 15 amino acids long. After removal of 7 bases from V and 0 bases from J, the junction contained 8 bases not matched to a gene. Germline CDR1 and CDR2: SGHVS and FQNEAQ. This chain's CDR3 is CASTPRAGGSYEQYF. The CDR3 nucleotides are TGTGCCAGCACCCCCAGGGCGGGGGGCTCCTACGAGCAGTACTTC. Combining the CDR3 with reference TRBV7-8 and TRBJ2-7 gives the whole variable domain GAGVSQSPRYKVAKRGQDVALRCDPISGHVSLFWYQQALGQGPEFLTYFQNEAQLDKSGLPSDRFFAERPEGSVSTLKIQRTQQEDSAVYLCASTPRAGGSYEQYFGPGTRLTVT.

This clonotype was seen repeatedly, ten times or more. This sequence joins TRBV7-3 and TRBJ2-1, with 9 bases that match TRBD2. Germline CDR1 reads SGHTA; CDR2 reads FQGTGA. V lost 5 bases to trimming and J lost 5 bases; unmatched junction nucleotides: 10. The CDR3 length is 16 residues. As DNA, the CDR3 is TGTGCCAGCAGCCGTCTGCGGGGGGGCAAACACAATGAGCAGTTCTTC. Its protein product is CASSRLRGGKHNEQFF.

This clonotype was seen a handful of times. The V gene is TRBV29-1, the J gene TRBJ2-3; 7 bases are a match to TRBD2. Germline loops: CDR1 SQVTM, CDR2 ANQGSEA. With 7 bases clipped from V and 4 bases from J, the junction kept 8 bases outside the gene matches. CDR3 length: 13 residues. The CDR3 sequence is CSAQRGRADTQYF. The DNA for the CDR3 is TGCAGCGCCCAGCGGGGAAGGGCAGATACGCAGTATTTT.